Listed below are T cell receptor beta chains from one sample, sequenced in a study of beta chain features in type 1 diabetes. Profiling relied on immunoSEQ multiplex PCR, and the TCRdb table lists in-frame clones only, not all of them. The profile shows around 450,000 clones, about an eighth of them singletons. Sequencing was performed on naive CD4+ T cells from blood. The source is a woman between 18 and 29 years old in good health. The CDR3 runs from the conserved cysteine through the conserved F or W. A D gene is named only where the DNA matches it firmly. The size of a clone is reported for some rows only, either as once, few or many, or as a class for expanded clones.

j_call: TRBJ2-2
d_call: NA
clone_size: few
v_call: TRBV7-7
cdr3_nt: TGTGCTAGCAGCTCGACTAAATTCGGGGAGCTGTTTTTT
cdr3_aa: CASSSTKFGELFF

j_call: TRBJ2-5
d_call: TRBD2
clone_size: NA
v_call: TRBV9
cdr3_nt: TGTGCCAGCAGCGTAGGCGGGGGGCGCGAGACCCAGTACTTC
cdr3_aa: CASSVGGGRETQYF

j_call: TRBJ2-2
d_call: NA
clone_size: NA
v_call: TRBV5-1
cdr3_nt: TGCGCCAGCTCAACCGACACCGGGGAGCTGTTTTTT
cdr3_aa: CASSTDTGELFF

j_call: TRBJ1-6
d_call: NA
clone_size: few
v_call: TRBV4-1
cdr3_nt: TGCGCCAGCAGCCAAGATCGAACAGGGTATAATTCACCCCTCCACTTT
cdr3_aa: CASSQDRTGYNSPLHF

j_call: TRBJ1-5
d_call: TRBD1
clone_size: few
v_call: TRBV30
cdr3_nt: TGTGCCTGGTCCCGTGGGGGACAGATCAATCAGCCCCAGCATTTT
cdr3_aa: CAWSRGGQINQPQHF

j_call: TRBJ2-5
d_call: TRBD2
clone_size: NA
v_call: TRBV7-6
cdr3_nt: TGTGCCAGCAGCTTAGTGCTAGCGGGTCCCCAAGAGACCCAGTACTTC
cdr3_aa: CASSLVLAGPQETQYF

j_call: TRBJ2-5
d_call: NA
clone_size: few
v_call: TRBV6-1
cdr3_nt: TGTGCCACGACACCGTACCAAGAGACCCAGTACTTC
cdr3_aa: CATTPYQETQYF

j_call: TRBJ2-1
d_call: TRBD2
clone_size: few
v_call: TRBV5-8
cdr3_nt: TGTGCCAGCACTTTGGGACTAGCGGGATACAATGAGCAGTTCTTC
cdr3_aa: CASTLGLAGYNEQFF

j_call: TRBJ2-3
d_call: NA
clone_size: many
v_call: TRBV15
cdr3_nt: TGTGCCACCAGCAGAGATGGCGCGGATACGCAGTATTTT
cdr3_aa: CATSRDGADTQYF

j_call: TRBJ1-4
d_call: NA
clone_size: many
v_call: TRBV16
cdr3_nt: TGTGCCAGCAGCCAATCCATGGAAACTAATGAAAAACTGTTTTTT
cdr3_aa: CASSQSMETNEKLFF

j_call: TRBJ2-1
d_call: NA
clone_size: NA
v_call: TRBV19
cdr3_nt: TGTGCCAGTAGTGTCACCCTGGGATCCTACAATGAGCAGTTCTTC
cdr3_aa: CASSVTLGSYNEQFF

j_call: TRBJ1-4
d_call: NA
clone_size: few
v_call: TRBV2
cdr3_nt: TGTGCCAGCAGTGATATTAAACTGTTTTTT
cdr3_aa: CASSDIKLFF

j_call: TRBJ1-5
d_call: NA
clone_size: few
v_call: TRBV15
cdr3_nt: TGTGCCACCAGCAGAGATCGTGTTGGTCAACTGGGGCCCCAGCATTTT
cdr3_aa: CATSRDRVGQLGPQHF

j_call: TRBJ2-6
d_call: TRBD2
clone_size: few
v_call: TRBV19
cdr3_nt: TGTGCCAGCTGGGAGGGTAGCTCTGGGGCCAACGTCCTGACTTTC
cdr3_aa: CASWEGSSGANVLTF

j_call: TRBJ2-4
d_call: NA
clone_size: many
v_call: TRBV7-9
cdr3_nt: TGTGCCAGCACCTCCGAGTGGGAACTAATAGCCAAAAACATTCAGTACTTC
cdr3_aa: CASTSEWELIAKNIQYF

j_call: TRBJ2-2
d_call: NA
clone_size: NA
v_call: TRBV7-9
cdr3_nt: TGTGCCAGCAGCTTAGCGGCGGACCTCGGGGAGCTGTTTTTT
cdr3_aa: CASSLAADLGELFF

j_call: TRBJ1-4
d_call: NA
clone_size: NA
v_call: TRBV28
cdr3_nt: TGTGCCAGCAGTTTATTCATGCGGGACGAAAAACTGTTTTTT
cdr3_aa: CASSLFMRDEKLFF

j_call: TRBJ1-2
d_call: NA
clone_size: few
v_call: TRBV7-2
cdr3_nt: TGTGCCAGCAGCTTAGATGGCTATGGCTACACCTTC
cdr3_aa: CASSLDGYGYTF

j_call: TRBJ2-1
d_call: NA
clone_size: NA
v_call: TRBV7-6
cdr3_nt: TGTGCCAGCAGCTTAGCGCGCAATGAGCAGTTCTTC
cdr3_aa: CASSLARNEQFF

j_call: TRBJ2-7
d_call: NA
clone_size: few
v_call: TRBV7-8
cdr3_nt: TGTGCCAGCTCGTTTAGGAGCGGACTCTCCTACGAGCAGTACTTC
cdr3_aa: CASSFRSGLSYEQYF

j_call: TRBJ2-2
d_call: NA
clone_size: NA
v_call: TRBV7-9
cdr3_nt: TGTGCCAGCAGCTTAACAGCTCTGGCCGGGGAGCTGTTTTTT
cdr3_aa: CASSLTALAGELFF

j_call: TRBJ2-7
d_call: NA
clone_size: few
v_call: TRBV15
cdr3_nt: TGTGCCACCAGCAGAATGCCACTGCCGATCTACGAGCAGTACTTC
cdr3_aa: CATSRMPLPIYEQYF

j_call: TRBJ1-2
d_call: TRBD1
clone_size: NA
v_call: TRBV7-9
cdr3_nt: TGTGCCAGCAGCTTACCGACAGGGGTCGGCTACACCTTC
cdr3_aa: CASSLPTGVGYTF

j_call: TRBJ2-5
d_call: TRBD1
clone_size: few
v_call: TRBV10-3
cdr3_nt: TGTGCCATCAGTGAGTCGGGGACAGGCCTCCAGGGGACCCAGTACTTC
cdr3_aa: CAISESGTGLQGTQYF

j_call: TRBJ2-1
d_call: NA
clone_size: NA
v_call: TRBV9
cdr3_nt: TGTGCCAGCAGCCCAGTCAGGCGGTACAATGAGCAGTTCTTC
cdr3_aa: CASSPVRRYNEQFF

j_call: TRBJ1-5
d_call: NA
clone_size: NA
v_call: TRBV28
cdr3_nt: TGTGCCAGCGGTTTGTACGTTAGCAATCAGCCCCAGCATTTT
cdr3_aa: CASGLYVSNQPQHF

j_call: TRBJ2-3
d_call: NA
clone_size: NA
v_call: TRBV7-9
cdr3_nt: TGTGCCAGCAGCTTATCTAGCCCAGATACGCAGTATTTT
cdr3_aa: CASSLSSPDTQYF

j_call: TRBJ2-1
d_call: NA
clone_size: few
v_call: TRBV5-1
cdr3_nt: TGCGCCAGCAGCTCGGACATCCTTAACGAGCAGTTCTTC
cdr3_aa: CASSSDILNEQFF

j_call: TRBJ2-7
d_call: TRBD1
clone_size: NA
v_call: TRBV19
cdr3_nt: TGTGCCAGTAGGGGACAGGGATCCTACGAGCAGTACTTC
cdr3_aa: CASRGQGSYEQYF

j_call: TRBJ1-1
d_call: NA
clone_size: NA
v_call: TRBV29-1
cdr3_nt: TGCAGCGCCGTGAACACTGAAGCTTTCTTT
cdr3_aa: CSAVNTEAFF

j_call: TRBJ2-2
d_call: TRBD1
clone_size: few
v_call: TRBV29-1
cdr3_nt: TGCAGCGTTGGGACAGGGGCAGGAAGGGACACCGGGGAGCTGTTTTTT
cdr3_aa: CSVGTGAGRDTGELFF

j_call: TRBJ1-2
d_call: TRBD1
clone_size: few
v_call: TRBV4-1
cdr3_nt: TGCGCCAGCAGCCAAGGGCGAGGCCGGGACAGGAACTATGGCTACACCTTC
cdr3_aa: CASSQGRGRDRNYGYTF

j_call: TRBJ2-1
d_call: NA
clone_size: NA
v_call: TRBV10-3
cdr3_nt: TGTGCCATCAGTGGCAGGGGTTCCTACAATGAGCAGTTCTTC
cdr3_aa: CAISGRGSYNEQFF

j_call: TRBJ1-4
d_call: NA
clone_size: few
v_call: TRBV20-1
cdr3_nt: TGCAGTGCTAGAGACAACTGGGGACTGTTTTTT
cdr3_aa: CSARDNWGLFF

j_call: TRBJ2-1
d_call: NA
clone_size: few
v_call: TRBV11-2
cdr3_nt: TGTGCCAGCAGCTTAACGACAGGTAATGAGCAGTTCTTC
cdr3_aa: CASSLTTGNEQFF

j_call: TRBJ2-6
d_call: NA
clone_size: NA
v_call: TRBV6-6
cdr3_nt: TGTGCCAGCAGTTTACTATCTGGGGCCAACGTCCTGACTTTC
cdr3_aa: CASSLLSGANVLTF

j_call: TRBJ2-2
d_call: NA
clone_size: NA
v_call: TRBV5-1
cdr3_nt: TGCGCCAGCAGCTTTACCGGGCAGAACACCGGGGAGCTGTTTTTT
cdr3_aa: CASSFTGQNTGELFF

j_call: TRBJ1-1
d_call: NA
clone_size: few
v_call: TRBV11-2
cdr3_nt: TGTGCCAGCAGCTACAGGGCTGGCGCTGAAGCTTTCTTT
cdr3_aa: CASSYRAGAEAFF

j_call: TRBJ2-2
d_call: NA
clone_size: NA
v_call: TRBV6-4
cdr3_nt: TGTGCCAGCAAGAACTCGGCAGGAACTACCGGGGAGCTGTTTTTT
cdr3_aa: CASKNSAGTTGELFF

j_call: TRBJ2-4
d_call: NA
clone_size: NA
v_call: TRBV2
cdr3_nt: TGTGCCAGCCTACAGGGACTAGCCAAAAACATTCAGTACTTC
cdr3_aa: CASLQGLAKNIQYF

j_call: TRBJ2-3
d_call: TRBD2
clone_size: few
v_call: TRBV4-3
cdr3_nt: TGCGCCAGCAGCTACCTAGCGGGGGAGACAGATACGCAGTATTTT
cdr3_aa: CASSYLAGETDTQYF

j_call: TRBJ2-3
d_call: TRBD1
clone_size: NA
v_call: TRBV7-2
cdr3_nt: TGTGCCAGCAGCCCCAGGACAGGGTTGGGCACAGATACGCAGTATTTT
cdr3_aa: CASSPRTGLGTDTQYF

j_call: TRBJ1-2
d_call: NA
clone_size: few
v_call: TRBV2
cdr3_nt: TGTGCCAGCAGTGAAGCGCGGGGTGGCTACACCTTC
cdr3_aa: CASSEARGGYTF

j_call: TRBJ2-3
d_call: TRBD2
clone_size: few
v_call: TRBV15
cdr3_nt: TGTGCCACCAGCAGGGGCTCGTTAGCGGGAGGGCCTGATACGCAGTATTTT
cdr3_aa: CATSRGSLAGGPDTQYF

j_call: TRBJ2-5
d_call: NA
clone_size: NA
v_call: TRBV2
cdr3_nt: TGTGCCAGCAGTGGCGTACCCGCCCAAGAGACCCAGTACTTC
cdr3_aa: CASSGVPAQETQYF

j_call: TRBJ1-3
d_call: NA
clone_size: NA
v_call: TRBV14
cdr3_nt: TGTGCCAGCAGCCAAGCGTATGGAGGTAGTGGAAACACCATATATTTT
cdr3_aa: CASSQAYGGSGNTIYF

j_call: TRBJ1-1
d_call: NA
clone_size: once
v_call: TRBV29-1
cdr3_nt: TGCAGCGTTGGGCTGAGACAGAACACTGAAGCTTTCTTT
cdr3_aa: CSVGLRQNTEAFF

j_call: TRBJ1-1
d_call: TRBD1
clone_size: NA
v_call: TRBV2
cdr3_nt: TGTGCCAGCAGTTCGGACAGGGACACTGAAGCTTTCTTT
cdr3_aa: CASSSDRDTEAFF